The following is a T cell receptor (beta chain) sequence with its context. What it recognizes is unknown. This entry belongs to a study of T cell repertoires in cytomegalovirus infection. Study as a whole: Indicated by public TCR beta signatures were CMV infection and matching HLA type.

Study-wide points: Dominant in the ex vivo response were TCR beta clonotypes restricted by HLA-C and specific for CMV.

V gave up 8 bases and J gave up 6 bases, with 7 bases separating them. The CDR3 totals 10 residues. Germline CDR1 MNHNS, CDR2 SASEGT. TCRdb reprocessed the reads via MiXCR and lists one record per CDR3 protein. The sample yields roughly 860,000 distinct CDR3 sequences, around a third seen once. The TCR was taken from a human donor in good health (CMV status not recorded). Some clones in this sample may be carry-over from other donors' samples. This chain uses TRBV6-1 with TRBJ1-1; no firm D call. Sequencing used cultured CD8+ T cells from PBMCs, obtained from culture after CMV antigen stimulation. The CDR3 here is CASFRSEAFF. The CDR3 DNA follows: TGTGCCAGCTTTCGGTCTGAAGCTTTCTTT.